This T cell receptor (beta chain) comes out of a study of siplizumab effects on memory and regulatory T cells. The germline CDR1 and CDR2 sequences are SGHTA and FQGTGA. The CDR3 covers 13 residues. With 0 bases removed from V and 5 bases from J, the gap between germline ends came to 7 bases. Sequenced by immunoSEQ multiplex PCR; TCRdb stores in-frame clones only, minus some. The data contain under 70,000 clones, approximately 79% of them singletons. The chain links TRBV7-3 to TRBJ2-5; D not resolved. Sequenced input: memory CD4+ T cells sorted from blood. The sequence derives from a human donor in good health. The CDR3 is CASSLTGYETQYF. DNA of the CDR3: TGTGCCAGCAGCTTAACCGGGTACGAGACCCAGTACTTC. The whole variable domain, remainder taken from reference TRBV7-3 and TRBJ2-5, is GAGVSQTPSNKVTEKGKYVELRCDPISGHTALYWYRQSLGQGPEFLIYFQGTGAADDSGLPNDRFFAVRPEGSVSTLKIQRTERGDSAVYLCASSLTGYETQYFGPGTRLLVL.